The present TCR beta chain was sequenced within a study of beta chain features in type 1 diabetes (dated by TCRdb to the late 2010s). For the study in its entirety: No differences in mean age, gender distribution, total cell number or subset yield were found between patients and healthy donors. Naive and central memory subsets were obtained from all 30 or so donors, but regulatory and stem cell-like memory subsets were isolated from only 8 patients and about 8 healthy donors. A total of over 90,000,000 sorted cells were examined across all samples, and a strong correlation was observed between cell number per subset and RNA yield. The study compared TCRB repertoires of sorted circulating CD4+ T cell subsets between recently diagnosed type 1 diabetes patients and matched healthy donors.

This clone turned up a few times. It has no known antigen specificity. Base qualities are not provided; no much larger clone lies one nucleotide away. The entire isolated RNA was reverse transcribed using the High Capacity cDNA Reverse Transcription Kit, and thus expressed TCRB transcripts were sequenced. Deep immunoSEQ sequencing was applied to naive, central memory and regulatory T cell samples, giving an average of around 3.8 million total reads per sample. After sorted cells were lysed in RLT buffer, RNA was extracted with DNase-treated RNeasy Micro or Mini kits, with the choice depending on cell number. To prevent cross-contamination, every cell subset was processed on its own, while patient and healthy donor samples were processed together. TCRB sequences were amplified from cDNA with the immunoSEQ multiplex PCR, producing 87-bp fragments spanning the CDR3 region. Amplicons were sequenced on the Illumina HiSeq platform. Regarding the original processing steps: PCR bias was computationally corrected using synthetic template baselines, reads within Hamming distance 2 were collapsed, and singletons that could not be merged were discarded. Reads were aligned against IMGT so that V, D and J genes, CDR3 length and insertions or deletions at six rearrangement sites could be assigned. Within each subset, clonotype counts were normalized to sorted cell number, and only after that were true diversity and Gini coefficients computed with the tcR R package. The overlap coefficient, calculated on TCRB nucleotide sequences, was used to measure repertoire sharing. As a proxy for the pre-selection repertoire, out-of-frame TCRB sequences from naive cells were analyzed. TCRdb took over this immuneACCESS table, retaining in-frame rearrangements with V and J assigned. Such tables are incomplete; in checked studies, under half of the missing clones stem from an unresolved V gene, and the remainder is unexplained. From that table come the V and J calls and clone size; the DNA was used to work out D and trimming. This sample gives about 640,000 clones in total; roughly 12% of them show up just once. In total, the top ten clones hold 0.095% to 0.15% of the sample.

Broader findings and caveats from the paper: At VDJ recombination sites, patients with type 1 diabetes made fewer insertions and deleted more nucleotides, a pattern implying thymic rearrangement abnormalities. Type 1 diabetes patients showed a moderate but significant shortening of TCRB CDR3 length in all four CD4+ subsets. Because the HLA sub-analyses included only small numbers of individuals, any influence of HLA type on TCRB rearrangement was left unresolved. Naive, central memory and regulatory TCRB repertoires appeared to be more similar among patients than among healthy donors. Shorter templates might have been favored by PCR, but patient and control samples were amplified and corrected together, so both groups would have been affected equally by any skew. Because cDNA was sequenced instead of genomic DNA, highly expressing activated cells could be over-represented, though the groups showed no difference in activation or CD3 levels.

A single peripheral blood draw of approximately 120 mL on average was collected from each donor into heparinised tubes. Using a panel that included CD45RO, CCR7, CD25, CD127, CD95 and CD27, naive, central memory, regulatory and stem cell-like memory CD4+ T cells were sorted on a BD FACSAria II. A purity above 98% was achieved for all sorted populations. Right away, PBMCs were isolated by Lymphoprep density gradient centrifugation and were stained directly, with no culture step. Samples were stained and sorted in pairs, with one healthy donor and one patient per experiment, so that batch effects were minimized. The germline V gene (reference sequence) supplies CDR1 LNHDA and CDR2 SQIVND. The CDR3 covers 15 residues, taking in both the cysteine and the phenylalanine. The read is trimmed to its CDR3 DNA, 45 bases read in frame from base 1. V and J are truncated by 4 bases and 4 bases respectively, leaving an intervening sequence of 16 bases.

Sequencing used naive CD4+ T cells from blood. The sample's cell subset or site, from its label and the paper: true naive CD4+ T cells. Recombination joined TRBV19 with TRBJ1-2; D gene: possibly TRBD1, on 5 matching bases. The sequence came from a man aged 30 to 45 with type 1 diabetes. The CDR3 reads as follows: CASSTQTGTVYGYTF. The DNA reads as follows: TGTGCCAGTAGTACTCAAACCGGGACGGTCTATGGCTACACCTTC.